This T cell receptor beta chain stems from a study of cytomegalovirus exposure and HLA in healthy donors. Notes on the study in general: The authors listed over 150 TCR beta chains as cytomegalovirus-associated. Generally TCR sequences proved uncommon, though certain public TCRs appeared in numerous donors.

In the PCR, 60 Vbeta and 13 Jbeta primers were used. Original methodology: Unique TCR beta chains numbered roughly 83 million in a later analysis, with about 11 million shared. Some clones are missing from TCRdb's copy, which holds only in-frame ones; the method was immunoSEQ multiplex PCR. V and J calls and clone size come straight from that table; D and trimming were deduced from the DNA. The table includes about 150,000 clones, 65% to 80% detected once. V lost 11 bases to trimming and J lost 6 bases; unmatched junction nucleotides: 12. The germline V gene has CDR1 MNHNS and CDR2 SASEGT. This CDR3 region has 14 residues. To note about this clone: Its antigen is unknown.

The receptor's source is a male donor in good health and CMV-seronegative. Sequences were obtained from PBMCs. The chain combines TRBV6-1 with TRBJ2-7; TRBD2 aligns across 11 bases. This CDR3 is CAARLAGGPLEQYF. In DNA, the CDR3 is TGTGCCGCCCGGTTAGCGGGAGGGCCGCTCGAGCAGTACTTC.